Sequencing of this T cell receptor (beta chain) was carried out in a study of T-cell reconstitution after alpha-beta-depleted transplantation in children. Whole-study results and caveats: Newly produced T cells mostly accounted for T-cell counts and diversity one year post-transplant. Some patients owed their high day-60 TCRbeta diversity to surviving recipient T cells and thymic progenitors.

From germline, CDR1 is KGHSH and CDR2 LQKENI. Trimming left V 2 bases short and J 3 bases short, with 7 bases between. CDR3 length equals 14 residues. Unique molecular identifiers were incorporated when the TCRbeta library was constructed. TCRdb fed the PCR reads into MiXCR, producing one record per CDR3 protein. The table lists more than 200,000 distinct CDR3 sequences, under 20% of them singletons. This clonotype was recorded a few times. Its antigen is as yet unknown. The chain couples TRBV18 to TRBJ2-2; TRBD1 might be the D (5 bases). This sequence was found in a male patient aged 2 to 10 who had a stem cell transplant for acute lymphoblastic leukemia, so the T cells may come from the graft donor. The starting material was PBMCs, mostly from graft donor cells, obtained 360 days after TCRalphabeta/CD19-depleted stem cell transplant. CDR3 protein: CASSPARDTGELFF. The CDR3 DNA sequence: TGTGCCAGCTCACCAGCCAGGGACACCGGGGAGCTGTTTTTT.